The sequence of this T cell receptor beta chain was determined in a study of blood T cell repertoires in COVID-19. About the research overall: Samples came from the United States, Italy and Spain, spanning acute and convalescent COVID-19.

Method: immunoSEQ multiplex PCR; TCRdb's copy keeps in-frame clones and lacks some. The sample holds about 390,000 clones, about 83% seen once. Germline CDR1 SGHTA, CDR2 FQGNSA. Trimming removed 1 base from V and 1 base from J; junction bases left unmatched: 3. CDR3 size: 16 residues. The study drew participants aged 18 to 89 years from 20 to 30 US areas. The chain has TRBV7-2 and TRBJ2-5, with 10 bases aligning to TRBD2. Sequencing input: PBMCs or T cells enriched from blood (not recorded which). The receptor was isolated from a woman between 45 and 65 years old who had recovered from COVID-19. The CDR3 sequence is CASSLGLAGGQETQYF. Written as DNA, the CDR3 is TGTGCCAGCAGCTTAGGATTAGCGGGGGGCCAAGAGACCCAGTACTTC. Complete variable domain (other parts from reference TRBV7-2 and TRBJ2-5): GAGVSQSPSNKVTEKGKDVELRCDPISGHTALYWYRQSLGQGLEFLIYFQGNSAPDKSGLPSDRFSAERTGGSVSTLTIQRTQQEDSAVYLCASSLGLAGGQETQYFGPGTRLLVL.